The clone carrying this TCR beta chain was counted a few times. Antigen unknown. Germline CDR1 is SGHRS and CDR2 is YFSETQ. The CDR3 runs 14 residues. The V gene lost 0 bases and the J gene lost 6 bases, with 9 bases spanning the gap. MiXCR was run by TCRdb on the 5' RACE reads, yielding one entry per CDR3 protein. Of 400,000 to 550,000 distinct CDR3 sequences listed, more than 20% were seen once; the top ten hold roughly an eighth. The record originates from a study of T-cell memory formation after mild COVID-19. Study overall: Among the donors, TCR clusters were largely specific to each donor. The study's findings and limits: Some clones that responded turned up in pre-infection memory, which suggests that cross-reactive memory joined in.

The rearrangement uses TRBV5-1 and TRBJ2-2; D call uncertain. Sequenced: PBMCs or a T cell subset sorted from them (not recorded which). The source is an adult woman who had mild COVID-19 (a few samples of this study predate the infection). Cell type and time point are not known. CDR3 amino acids: CASSLGSVSGELFF. DNA of the CDR3: TGCGCCAGCAGCTTGGGGTCAGTCTCCGGGGAGCTGTTTTTT. Looking up the rest from reference TRBV5-1 and TRBJ2-2 gives the full variable domain: KAGVTQTPRYLIKTRGQQVTLSCSPISGHRSVSWYQQTPGQGLQFLFEYFSETQRNKGNFPGRFSGRQFSNSRSEMNVSTLELGDSALYLCASSLGSVSGELFFGEGSRLTVL.